This TCR beta chain was observed in a study of blood T cells in healthy people across ages. A second 7 to 11 cycle PCR used barcoded and J-beta primers. Every cDNA was tagged by a template-switch adaptor with 12 random nucleotides. TCRdb reprocessed the 5' RACE reads with MiXCR, giving one entry per CDR3 protein. Among about 800,000 distinct CDR3 sequences, over 45% were seen once, and the ten largest hold roughly 22%. The authors isolated at least 6.5 million PBMCs per sample. The germline V gene has CDR1 SGHTA and CDR2 FQGNSA. V lost 4 bases and J 0 bases, leaving 10 bases between the germline ends. The CDR3 spans 14 residues.

The TCR sequence derives from a man under 40 in good health. The V gene is TRBV7-2, the J gene TRBJ2-7; D possibly corresponds to TRBD2 (5 bases). Material: blood. The CDR3 reads CASSSLEGSYEQYF. For the CDR3, the DNA is TGTGCCAGCAGCTCCCTTGAGGGCTCCTACGAGCAGTACTTC.